This T cell receptor (beta chain) was sequenced for a study of molecular identifiers for immune sequencing clone quantification. As regards this clonotype: The junction departs from germline at one end; a sequencing error may be responsible.

Previously described methods and listed TCR primers were used for bulk TCR libraries. TCRdb reprocessed the PCR reads via MiXCR and lists one record per CDR3 protein. The repertoire holds about 54,000 distinct CDR3 sequences, with 25% as singletons. The CDR3 runs 15 residues. CDR1 is MNHEY, CDR2 SMNVEV, per germline (reference sequence). The sample comprised naive CD8+ T cells from blood, with Jurkat cell RNA spiked in. The sample's subset: FACS-sorted CD8+CD4-CCR7+CD45RA+ naive T cells. The chain recombines TRBV27 with TRBJ2-3, with 9 bases lining up with TRBD1. The sequence was collected from a human donor in good health. Some libraries in this study had Jurkat cell RNA spiked in. The CDR3: CASRDRGFGTATQYF. Here the CDR3 DNA reads TGTGCCAGCAGGGACAGGGGTTTTGGCACAGCTACGCAGTATTTT.